Shown below are 24 T cell receptor beta chains from a single sample sequenced in a study of radiotherapy plus CTLA-4 blockade in lung cancer. Produced via immunoSEQ multiplex PCR; TCRdb's table is partial and in-frame only. The sample contains tens of thousands of clones, approximately 86% of which appear only once. The material was peripheral blood, obtained from a patient treated with radiotherapy plus ipilimumab. These receptors came from a human donor with non-small cell lung cancer who had stable disease on radiotherapy plus ipilimumab.

CDR3 DNA: TGTGCCAGCAGTTTAGGGGGTCACGGACAGGGAGTCTATGGCTACACCTTC. Protein product: CASSLGGHGQGVYGYTF. This sequence joins TRBV28 and TRBJ1-2, with 8 bases aligning to TRBD1. V lost 2 bases to trimming and J lost 4 bases; unmatched junction nucleotides: 12. This CDR3 has 17 amino acids. Germline loops: CDR1 MDHEN, CDR2 SYDVKM.

The V gene is TRBV11-1, the J gene TRBJ2-1; D unclear. The germline V and J ends were trimmed by 5 bases and 5 bases, with 13 bases remaining between them. Per germline, CDR1 SGHAT and CDR2 FQDESV (reference sequence). This CDR3 region has 14 residues. The CDR3 loop reads CASSPTLRDNEQFF. As DNA, the CDR3 is TGTGCCAGCAGCCCGACCCTCCGGGACAATGAGCAGTTCTTC.

This chain links TRBV28 with TRBJ1-1; perhaps TRBD1 as D (6 bases). Germline V gives CDR1 MDHEN, CDR2 SYDVKM. V lost 5 bases to trimming and J lost 4 bases, with 14 bases between them. This CDR3 spans 14 amino acids. This CDR3 is CASSLRGVRTEAFF. CDR3 DNA sequence: TGTGCCAGCAGTCTAAGGGGGGTTCGCACTGAAGCTTTCTTT.

The V and J genes are TRBV6-5 and TRBJ2-5; either TRBD1 or TRBD2 may fit D (6 bases each). CDR1 MNHEY and CDR2 SVGAGI come from the germline V gene. V was trimmed by 6 bases and J by 3 bases, leaving 20 bases between them. This CDR3 has 16 residues. The CDR3 region is CASSYHGVGGEETQYF. The DNA for the CDR3 is TGTGCCAGCAGCTACCACGGTGTGGGGGGCGAAGAGACCCAGTACTTC.

A remark on this clone: The sample contains more than one DNA sequence encoding this CDR3. The chain uses TRBV5-1 and TRBJ2-3; TRBD1 agrees at 7 bases. Per the germline V gene, CDR1 is SGHRS and CDR2 is YFSETQ. The CDR3 consists of 14 residues. The V and J ends lost 6 bases and 0 bases, in that order; junction bases with no gene match: 4. The CDR3 DNA sequence: TGCGCCAGCAAAGGGGGCACTAGCACAGATACGCAGTATTTT. The encoded protein is CASKGGTSTDTQYF.

The J gene is TRBJ1-1, the V gene TRBV5-1; tentative D call: TRBD1 (5 bases). V shed 0 bases and J shed 8 bases, with 17 bases lying between them. The CDR3 loop spans 15 amino acids. Per germline, CDR1 SGHRS and CDR2 YFSETQ. DNA of the CDR3: TGCGCCAGCAGCTTGGATCCCTCAAGGGGCCCCGAAGCTTTCTTT. It translates to CASSLDPSRGPEAFF.

The chain uses TRBV5-5 and TRBJ1-1; TRBD1 is a possible D gene (5 bases). Germline CDR1 reads SGHKS; CDR2 reads YYEKEE (reference sequence). Trimming stripped 2 bases from V and 0 bases from J, with 20 bases between. The CDR3 extends over 18 amino acids. The CDR3 region is CASSFVPHGGAMNTEAFF. The CDR3, as DNA: TGTGCCAGCAGCTTCGTTCCACATGGAGGGGCCATGAACACTGAAGCTTTCTTT.

This chain joins TRBV28 and TRBJ1-2, with TRBD1 matching 8 bases. CDR1 and CDR2 from the germline V gene are MDHEN and SYDVKM. With V trimmed by 6 bases and J by 6 bases, 12 bases remained unmatched. The CDR3 is made up of 15 amino acids. CDR3 in DNA: TGTGCCAGCAGAAACACGGACAGGGTTGAAGATGGCTACACCTTC. Residues: CASRNTDRVEDGYTF.

In nucleotides, the CDR3 is TGTGCCAGCACGCAAGGGTGGGGATACTACGAGCAGTACTTC. Translation gives CASTQGWGYYEQYF. This chain uses TRBV6-5 with TRBJ2-7; D unresolved. Trimming took off 7 bases at V and 3 bases at J, with 16 bases between the two ends. In germline, CDR1 is MNHEY, CDR2 SVGAGI. The CDR3 is 14 residues long.

This clone appeared once. The chain employs TRBV28 and TRBJ2-3; 9 nucleotides agree with TRBD2. The CDR3 sequence is 14 residues long. V shed 3 bases and J 4 bases; nucleotides not matched to a gene: 2. CDR1 and CDR2 (germline): MDHEN, SYDVKM. For the CDR3, the DNA is TGTGCCAGCAGTTTTAGCGGGAGTGCAGATACGCAGTATTTT. Amino acid sequence: CASSFSGSADTQYF.

This chain joins TRBV2 and TRBJ2-1; 10 bases match TRBD2. The junction had 5 bases not matched to a gene; V was cut back by 7 bases and J by 5 bases. Germline CDR1 is SNHLY and CDR2 is FYNNEI. This CDR3 spans 14 amino acids. CDR3 amino acids: CASTPGLANNEQFF. CDR3 DNA sequence: TGTGCCAGCACCCCGGGACTAGCGAACAATGAGCAGTTCTTC.

The DNA of the CDR3 is TGTGCCATCGGACTACCCCCACCAGATACGCAGTATTTT. It translates to CAIGLPPPDTQYF. The chain carries TRBV10-3 and TRBJ2-3, with a tentative D call TRBD2 (6 bases). The CDR3 sequence is 13 residues long. Germline CDR1 and CDR2: ENHRY and SYGVKD. The germline V and J ends were trimmed by 8 bases and 4 bases, with 13 bases remaining between them.

The chain uses TRBV5-1 and TRBJ2-7, with 9 bases fitting TRBD1. This CDR3 has 15 residues. Germline values: CDR1 SGHRS, CDR2 YFSETQ. Losses at the gene ends were 5 bases for V and 2 bases for J; bases not matched to a gene: 8. This CDR3 is CASRAGDRDPYEQYF. The CDR3 DNA follows: TGCGCCAGCAGGGCCGGGGACAGGGATCCCTACGAGCAGTACTTC.

The gene calls are TRBV7-2 and TRBJ1-3, with TRBD1 matching 9 bases. Germline V gene sequence: CDR1 SGHTA, CDR2 FQGNSA. CDR3 length: 16 amino acids. With 5 bases clipped from V and 1 base from J, the junction kept 6 bases outside the gene matches. This CDR3 reads CASSRRGTGSGNTIYF. CDR3 coding DNA: TGTGCCAGCAGCCGCCGGGGGACAGGGTCTGGAAACACCATATATTTT.

This chain links TRBV19 with TRBJ2-2; the D gene could be TRBD1 or TRBD2 (5 bases each). The CDR3 is 16 residues long. The germline V gene encodes CDR1 LNHDA and CDR2 SQIVND (reference sequence). V lost 8 bases, J lost 5 bases, and 21 bases lay in between. CDR3 coding DNA: TGTGCCAGTGAATTATACGGGACCTCTCGGACCGGGGAGCTGTTTTTT. Protein product: CASELYGTSRTGELFF.

The rearrangement joins TRBV7-3 to TRBJ2-2; tentatively, D is TRBD1 or TRBD2 (5 bases each). The CDR3 runs to 16 residues. Germline V gives CDR1 SGHTA, CDR2 FQGTGA. The V end lost 6 bases, the J end lost 1 base, and 15 bases lay between the germline ends. The CDR3: CASRGPGTGNTGELFF. DNA of the CDR3: TGTGCCAGCAGGGGTCCCGGGACGGGGAACACCGGGGAGCTGTTTTTT.

This CDR3 reads CASSQGGAGGNQPQHF. DNA for the CDR3: TGCGCCAGCAGCCAAGGGGGGGCAGGGGGCAATCAGCCCCAGCATTTT. V usage is TRBV4-1 and J usage is TRBJ1-5; D perhaps matches TRBD1 (6 bases). The germline V gene has CDR1 MGHRA and CDR2 YSYEKL. The CDR3 is 16 residues long. Trimming pared 1 base from V and 2 bases from J, leaving 12 bases between.

The chain combines TRBV19 with TRBJ2-5, with D unclear. V shed 4 bases and J shed 1 base, with 7 bases lying between them. The CDR3 is made up of 13 amino acids. Germline loops: CDR1 LNHDA, CDR2 SQIVND (reference sequence). This chain's CDR3 is CASSKVIQETQYF. CDR3 nucleotide sequence: TGTGCCAGTAGTAAGGTTATCCAAGAGACCCAGTACTTC.

This sequence joins TRBV28 and TRBJ1-2, with D maybe TRBD1 (5 bases). Per the germline V gene, CDR1 is MDHEN and CDR2 is SYDVKM. Trimming cost V 6 bases and J 4 bases, with 18 bases left between them. This CDR3 contains 15 residues. The CDR3 here is CASRTSRDVFYGYTF. CDR3 in DNA: TGTGCCAGCAGGACGTCCCGGGACGTATTCTATGGCTACACCTTC.

CDR3 protein: CASSLLQSYEQYF. Here the CDR3 DNA reads TGTGCCAGCAGCTTATTACAGTCCTACGAGCAGTACTTC. The rearrangement uses TRBV7-8 and TRBJ2-7; the D is unclear. The CDR3 spans 13 residues. The V gene lost 2 bases and the J gene lost 1 base, with 6 bases spanning the gap. The V gene's germline CDR1 is SGHVS and CDR2 FQNEAQ. Drawing the rest from reference TRBV7-8 and TRBJ2-7, the complete variable domain is GAGVSQSPRYKVAKRGQDVALRCDPISGHVSLFWYQQALGQGPEFLTYFQNEAQLDKSGLPSDRFFAERPEGSVSTLKIQRTQQEDSAVYLCASSLLQSYEQYFGPGTRLTVT.

The genes are TRBV2 and TRBJ2-1; 11 bases fit TRBD2. The germline gives CDR1 SNHLY, CDR2 FYNNEI. CDR3 length: 16 residues. V shed 0 bases and J 4 bases; nucleotides not matched to a gene: 2. CDR3 loop: CASSEARLAGYNEQFF. CDR3 DNA sequence: TGTGCCAGCAGTGAAGCCCGACTAGCGGGGTACAATGAGCAGTTCTTC.

The V and J genes are TRBV4-1 and TRBJ1-4; the D gene is possibly TRBD1 (6 bases). Germline lookup yields CDR1 MGHRA and CDR2 YSYEKL. The CDR3 loop spans 17 amino acids. Trimming pared 0 bases from V and 2 bases from J, leaving 13 bases between. The CDR3 DNA reads as TGCGCCAGCAGCCAAGACCGGGACACAGTCACTAATGAAAAACTGTTTTTT. This sequence encodes CASSQDRDTVTNEKLFF.

This sequence joins TRBV25-1 and TRBJ1-1; D is perhaps TRBD1 (5 bases). This CDR3 spans 14 amino acids. Looked up from germline, CDR1 is MGHDK and CDR2 is SYGVNS. V was shortened by 6 bases and J by 0 bases, with 11 bases between the two germline ends. CDR3 sequence: CASSTGRLNTEAFF. CDR3 sequence (DNA): TGTGCCAGCAGCACGGGACGGCTGAACACTGAAGCTTTCTTT.

V and J are TRBV6-1 and TRBJ1-1, with 10 bases aligning to TRBD1. V shed 7 bases, J shed 3 bases, and the junction held 8 bases outside the gene matches. The CDR3 covers 15 residues. In germline, CDR1 is MNHNS, CDR2 SASEGT. Written as DNA, the CDR3 is TGTGCCAGCACCTTTAGGACAGGGGGAGACACTGAAGCTTTCTTT. Its protein is CASTFRTGGDTEAFF.